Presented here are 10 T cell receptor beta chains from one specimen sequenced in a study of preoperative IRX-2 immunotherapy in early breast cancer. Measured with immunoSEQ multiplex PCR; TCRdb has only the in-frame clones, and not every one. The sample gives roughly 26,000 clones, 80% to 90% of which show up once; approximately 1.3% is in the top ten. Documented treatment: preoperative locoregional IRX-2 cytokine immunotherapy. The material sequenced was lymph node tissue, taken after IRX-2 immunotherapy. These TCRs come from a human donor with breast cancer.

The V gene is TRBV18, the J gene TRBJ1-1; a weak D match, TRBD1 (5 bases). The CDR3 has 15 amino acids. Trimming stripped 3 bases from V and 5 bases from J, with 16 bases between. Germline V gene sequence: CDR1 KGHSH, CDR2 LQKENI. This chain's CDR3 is CASSPTGAFGTEAFF. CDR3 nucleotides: TGTGCCAGCTCACCCACAGGAGCCTTTGGTACTGAAGCTTTCTTT.

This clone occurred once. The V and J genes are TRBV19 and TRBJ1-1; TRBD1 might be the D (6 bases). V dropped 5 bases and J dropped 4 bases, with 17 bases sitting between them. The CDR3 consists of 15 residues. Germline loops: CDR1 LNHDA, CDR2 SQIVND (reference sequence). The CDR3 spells CASSAFTGTFTEAFF. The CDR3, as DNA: TGTGCCAGTAGTGCCTTTACAGGGACCTTCACTGAAGCTTTCTTT.

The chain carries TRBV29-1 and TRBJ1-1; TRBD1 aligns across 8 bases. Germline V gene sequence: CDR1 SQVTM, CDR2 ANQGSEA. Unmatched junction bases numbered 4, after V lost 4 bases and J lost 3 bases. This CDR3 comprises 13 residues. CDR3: CSVVGQGDTEAFF. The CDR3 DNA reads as TGCAGCGTTGTAGGACAGGGTGACACTGAAGCTTTCTTT. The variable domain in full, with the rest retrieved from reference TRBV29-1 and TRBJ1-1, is SAVISQKPSRDICQRGTSLTIQCQVDSQVTMMFWYRQQPGQSLTLIATANQGSEATYESGFVIDKFPISRPNLTFSTLTVSNMSPEDSSIYLCSVVGQGDTEAFFGQGTRLTVV.

The CDR3 loop is CASSEAGQGGEAFF. CDR3 in DNA: TGTGCCAGCAGTGAAGCAGGGCAGGGAGGCGAAGCTTTCTTT. V and J are TRBV9 and TRBJ1-1; possibly TRBD1 for D (5 bases). Germline assignment: CDR1 SGDLS and CDR2 YYNGEE. The germline V and J ends were trimmed by 5 bases and 8 bases, with 19 bases remaining between them. The CDR3 covers 14 residues.

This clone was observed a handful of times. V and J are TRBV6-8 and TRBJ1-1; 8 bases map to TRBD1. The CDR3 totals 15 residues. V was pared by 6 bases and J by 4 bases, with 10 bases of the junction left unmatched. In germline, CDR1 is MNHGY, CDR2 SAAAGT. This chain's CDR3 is CASSIYGQGGTEAFF. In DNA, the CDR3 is TGTGCCAGCAGCATATATGGACAGGGAGGCACTGAAGCTTTCTTT.

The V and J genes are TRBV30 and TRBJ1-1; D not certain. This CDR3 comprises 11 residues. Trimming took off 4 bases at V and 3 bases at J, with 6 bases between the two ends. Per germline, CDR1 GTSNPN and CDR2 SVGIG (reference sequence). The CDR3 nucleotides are TGTGCCTGGATACGGTACACTGAAGCTTTCTTT. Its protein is CAWIRYTEAFF.

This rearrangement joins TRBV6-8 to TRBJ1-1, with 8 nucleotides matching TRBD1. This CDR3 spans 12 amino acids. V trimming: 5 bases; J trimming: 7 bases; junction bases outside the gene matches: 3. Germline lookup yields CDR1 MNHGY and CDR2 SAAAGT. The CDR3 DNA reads TGTGCCAGCAGTCCTGGACAGGGTGAAGCTTTCTTT. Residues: CASSPGQGEAFF.

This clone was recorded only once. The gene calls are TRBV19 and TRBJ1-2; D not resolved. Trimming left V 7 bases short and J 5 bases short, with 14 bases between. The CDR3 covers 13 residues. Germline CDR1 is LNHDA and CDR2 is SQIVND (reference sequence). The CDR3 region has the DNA TGTGCCAGTACCCCCGACGGGATGTATGGCTACACCTTC. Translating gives CASTPDGMYGYTF.

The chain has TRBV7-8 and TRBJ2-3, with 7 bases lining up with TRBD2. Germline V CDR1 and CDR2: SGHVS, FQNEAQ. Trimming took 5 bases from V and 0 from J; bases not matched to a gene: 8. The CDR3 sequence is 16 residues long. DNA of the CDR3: TGTGCCAGCAGCCCACTAGCGTTTCATAGCACAGATACGCAGTATTTT. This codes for CASSPLAFHSTDTQYF.

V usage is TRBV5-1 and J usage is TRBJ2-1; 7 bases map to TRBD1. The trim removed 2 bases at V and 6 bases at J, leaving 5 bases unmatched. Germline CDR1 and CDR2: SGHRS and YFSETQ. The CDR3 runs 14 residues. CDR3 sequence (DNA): TGCGCCAGCAGCTTAAGGGGGCAGGGCAATGAGCAGTTCTTC. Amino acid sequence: CASSLRGQGNEQFF. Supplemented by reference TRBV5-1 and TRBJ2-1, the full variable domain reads KAGVTQTPRYLIKTRGQQVTLSCSPISGHRSVSWYQQTPGQGLQFLFEYFSETQRNKGNFPGRFSGRQFSNSRSEMNVSTLELGDSALYLCASSLRGQGNEQFFGPGTRLTVL.